The clone carrying this TCR beta chain turned up a few times. Its antigen is not identified. The CDR3 has 13 residues. The germline V and J ends were trimmed by 11 bases and 0 bases, with 13 bases remaining between them. Germline V CDR1 and CDR2: LGHNT, FRNRAP. The source of the sample is a study of early stage breast cancer tumors. In the study overall: Samples were sequenced at about 10-fold average coverage. Study-level findings and limits: Most shared enriched TCRB sequences were commonly generated ones.

Produced via immunoSEQ multiplex PCR; TCRdb's table is partial and in-frame only. The data contain about 41,000 clones, about two thirds of them seen just once; the ten biggest clones take up about 7.2%. The TCR was taken from a person in their fifties with breast cancer. Sequences were obtained from blood. The V and J genes are TRBV12-5 and TRBJ1-1; D remains unclear. As DNA, the CDR3 is TGTGCTTCCCTCAAGTCGGTGAACACTGAAGCTTTCTTT. Translation gives CASLKSVNTEAFF.